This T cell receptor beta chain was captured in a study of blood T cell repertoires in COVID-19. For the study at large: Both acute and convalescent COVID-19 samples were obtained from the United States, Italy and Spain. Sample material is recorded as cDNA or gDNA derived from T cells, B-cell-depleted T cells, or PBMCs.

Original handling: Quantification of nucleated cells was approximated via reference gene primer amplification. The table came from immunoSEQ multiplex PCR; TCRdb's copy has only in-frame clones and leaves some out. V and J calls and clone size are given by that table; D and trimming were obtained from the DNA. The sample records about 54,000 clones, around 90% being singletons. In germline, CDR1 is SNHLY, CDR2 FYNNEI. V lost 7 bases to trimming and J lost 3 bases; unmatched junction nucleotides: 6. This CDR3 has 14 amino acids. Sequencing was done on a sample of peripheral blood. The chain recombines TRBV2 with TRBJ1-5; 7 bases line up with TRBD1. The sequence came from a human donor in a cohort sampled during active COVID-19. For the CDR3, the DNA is TGTGCCAGCAAAACAGGGGTTAACAATCAGCCCCAGCATTTT. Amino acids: CASKTGVNNQPQHF.